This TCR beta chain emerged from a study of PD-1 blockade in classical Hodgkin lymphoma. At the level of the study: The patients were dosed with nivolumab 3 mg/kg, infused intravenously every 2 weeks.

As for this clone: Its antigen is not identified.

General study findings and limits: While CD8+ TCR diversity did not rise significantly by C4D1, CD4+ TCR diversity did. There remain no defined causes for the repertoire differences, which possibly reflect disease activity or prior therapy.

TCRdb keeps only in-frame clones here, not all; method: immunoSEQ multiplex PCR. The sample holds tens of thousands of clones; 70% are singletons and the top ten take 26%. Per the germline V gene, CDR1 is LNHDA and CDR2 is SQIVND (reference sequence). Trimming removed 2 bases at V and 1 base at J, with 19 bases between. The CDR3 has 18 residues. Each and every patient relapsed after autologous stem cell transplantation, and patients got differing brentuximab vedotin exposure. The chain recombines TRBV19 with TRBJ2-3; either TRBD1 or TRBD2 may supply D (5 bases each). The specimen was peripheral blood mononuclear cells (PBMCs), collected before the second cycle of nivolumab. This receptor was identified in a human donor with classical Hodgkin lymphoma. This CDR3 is CASSIRGLAPGGTDTQYF. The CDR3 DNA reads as TGTGCCAGTAGTATAAGGGGCCTAGCCCCAGGAGGCACAGATACGCAGTATTTT.